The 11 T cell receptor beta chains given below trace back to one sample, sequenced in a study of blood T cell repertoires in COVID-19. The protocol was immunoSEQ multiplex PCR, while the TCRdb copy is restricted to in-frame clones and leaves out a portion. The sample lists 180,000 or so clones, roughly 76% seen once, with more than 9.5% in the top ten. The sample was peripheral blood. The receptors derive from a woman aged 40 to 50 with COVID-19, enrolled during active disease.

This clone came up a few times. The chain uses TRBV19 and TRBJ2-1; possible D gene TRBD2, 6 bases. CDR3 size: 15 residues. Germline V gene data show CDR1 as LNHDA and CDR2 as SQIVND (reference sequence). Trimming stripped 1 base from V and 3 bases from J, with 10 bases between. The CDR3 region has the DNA TGTGCCAGTAGTATAGGGTCGGGGGTCTACAATGAGCAGTTCTTC. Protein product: CASSIGSGVYNEQFF.

The DNA for the CDR3 is TGTGCCAGCAGCCAGAAGGGTATACGGGAGCTAGAGACCCAGTACTTC. Protein: CASSQKGIRELETQYF. This rearrangement joins TRBV7-6 to TRBJ2-5; the D gene is possibly TRBD2 (6 bases). The germline gives CDR1 SGHVS, CDR2 FNYEAQ. Trimming stripped 5 bases from V and 4 bases from J, with 20 bases between. The length of the CDR3 is 16 residues.

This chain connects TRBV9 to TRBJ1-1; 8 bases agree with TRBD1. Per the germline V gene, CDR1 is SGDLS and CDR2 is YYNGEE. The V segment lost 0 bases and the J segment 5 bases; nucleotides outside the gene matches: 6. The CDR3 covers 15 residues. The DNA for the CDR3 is TGTGCCAGCAGCGTAGAGTGGCAGGGGGCGACTGAAGCTTTCTTT. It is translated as CASSVEWQGATEAFF.

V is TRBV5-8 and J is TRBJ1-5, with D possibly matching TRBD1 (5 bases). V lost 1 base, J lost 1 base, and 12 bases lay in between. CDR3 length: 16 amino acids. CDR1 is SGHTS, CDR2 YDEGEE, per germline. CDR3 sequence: CASSLLPGVSNQPQHF. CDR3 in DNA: TGTGCCAGCAGCTTGTTACCGGGGGTGAGCAATCAGCCCCAGCATTTT.

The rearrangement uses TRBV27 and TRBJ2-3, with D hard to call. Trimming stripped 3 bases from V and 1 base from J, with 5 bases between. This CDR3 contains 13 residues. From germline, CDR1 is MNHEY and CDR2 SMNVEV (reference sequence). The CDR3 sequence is CASSFLGTDTQYF. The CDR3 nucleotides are TGTGCCAGCAGTTTTCTAGGCACAGATACGCAGTATTTT.

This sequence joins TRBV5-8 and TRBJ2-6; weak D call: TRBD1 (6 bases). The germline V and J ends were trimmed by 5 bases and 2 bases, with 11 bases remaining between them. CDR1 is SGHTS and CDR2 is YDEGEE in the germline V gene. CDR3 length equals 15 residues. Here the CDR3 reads CASSLAGAGANVLTF. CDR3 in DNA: TGTGCCAGCAGTCTTGCAGGGGCTGGGGCCAACGTCCTGACTTTC. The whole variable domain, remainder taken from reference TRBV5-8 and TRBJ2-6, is EAGVTQSPTHLIKTRGQQATLRCSPISGHTSVYWYQQALGLGLQFLLWYDEGEERNRGNFPPRFSGRQFPNYSSELNVNALELEDSALYLCASSLAGAGANVLTFGAGSRLTVL.

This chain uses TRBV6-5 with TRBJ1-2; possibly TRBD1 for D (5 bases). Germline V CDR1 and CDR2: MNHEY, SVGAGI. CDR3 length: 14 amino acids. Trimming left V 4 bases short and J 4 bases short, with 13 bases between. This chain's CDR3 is CASSSSTASYGYTF. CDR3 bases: TGTGCCAGCAGTTCGTCGACAGCCAGCTATGGCTACACCTTC.

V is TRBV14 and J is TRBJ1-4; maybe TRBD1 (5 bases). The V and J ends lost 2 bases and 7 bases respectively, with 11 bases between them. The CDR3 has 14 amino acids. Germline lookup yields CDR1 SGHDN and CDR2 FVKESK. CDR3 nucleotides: TGTGCCAGCAGCCAACAGGGCTATCCTGAAAAACTGTTTTTT. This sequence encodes CASSQQGYPEKLFF.

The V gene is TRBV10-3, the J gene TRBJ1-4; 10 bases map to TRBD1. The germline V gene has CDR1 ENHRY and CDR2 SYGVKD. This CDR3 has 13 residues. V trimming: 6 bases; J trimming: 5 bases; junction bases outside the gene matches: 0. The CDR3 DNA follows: TGTGCCATCAGGGGACAGGGGAATGAAAAACTGTTTTTT. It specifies CAIRGQGNEKLFF.

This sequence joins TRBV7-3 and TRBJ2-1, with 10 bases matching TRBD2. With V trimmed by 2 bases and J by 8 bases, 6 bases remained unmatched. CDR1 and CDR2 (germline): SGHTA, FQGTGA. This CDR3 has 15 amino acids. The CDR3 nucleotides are TGTGCCAGCAGCTTAGTAAGCGGGGGGGCCTATGAGCAGTTCTTC. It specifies CASSLVSGGAYEQFF.

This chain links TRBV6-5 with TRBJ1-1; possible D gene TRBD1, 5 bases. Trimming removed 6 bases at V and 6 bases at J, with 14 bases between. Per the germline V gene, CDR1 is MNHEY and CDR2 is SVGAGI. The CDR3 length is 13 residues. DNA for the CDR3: TGTGCCAGCAGCCCCATGTGGGGCGCTGAAGCTTTCTTT. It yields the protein CASSPMWGAEAFF.